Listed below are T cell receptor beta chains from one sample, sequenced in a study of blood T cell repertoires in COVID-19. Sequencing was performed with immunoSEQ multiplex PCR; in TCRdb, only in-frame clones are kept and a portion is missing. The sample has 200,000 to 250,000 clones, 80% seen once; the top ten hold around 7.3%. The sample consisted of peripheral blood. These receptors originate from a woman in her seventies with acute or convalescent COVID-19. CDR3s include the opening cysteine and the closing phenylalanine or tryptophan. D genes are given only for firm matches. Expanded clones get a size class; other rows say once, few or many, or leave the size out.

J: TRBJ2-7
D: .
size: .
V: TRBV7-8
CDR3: CASSVRGARYEQYF
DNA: TGTGCCAGCAGCGTACGGGGGGCCCGATACGAGCAGTACTTC

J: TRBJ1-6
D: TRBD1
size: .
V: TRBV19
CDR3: CASSPRDRRVNSPLHF
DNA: TGTGCCAGTAGTCCCCGGGACAGGCGTGTGAATTCACCCCTCCACTTT

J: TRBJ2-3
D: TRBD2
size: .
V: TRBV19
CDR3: CASSERGAADTQYF
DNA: TGTGCCAGTTCTGAGCGGGGGGCAGCAGATACGCAGTATTTT

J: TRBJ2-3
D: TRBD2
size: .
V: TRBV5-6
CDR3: CASSSLAGVDTQYF
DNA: TGTGCCAGCAGCTCACTAGCGGGGGTGGATACGCAGTATTTT

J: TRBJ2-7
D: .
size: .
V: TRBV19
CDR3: CASSIGAVSYEQYF
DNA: TGTGCCAGTAGTATCGGAGCTGTCTCCTACGAGCAGTACTTC

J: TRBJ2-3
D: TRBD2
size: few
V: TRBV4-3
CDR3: CASSQDPPGGVADTQYF
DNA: TGCGCCAGCAGCCAAGACCCCCCGGGGGGGGTTGCAGATACGCAGTATTTT

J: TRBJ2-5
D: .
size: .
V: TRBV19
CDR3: CASMGSYQETQYF
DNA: TGTGCCAGTATGGGCTCGTACCAAGAGACCCAGTACTTC

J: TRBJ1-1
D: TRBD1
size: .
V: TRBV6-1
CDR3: CASSEMEQGGRATEAFF
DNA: TGTGCCAGCAGTGAAATGGAGCAGGGGGGTCGGGCCACTGAAGCTTTCTTT

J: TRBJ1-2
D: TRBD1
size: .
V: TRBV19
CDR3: CASSIGTGKGGYTF
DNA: TGTGCCAGTAGTATCGGGACAGGGAAGGGTGGCTACACCTTC

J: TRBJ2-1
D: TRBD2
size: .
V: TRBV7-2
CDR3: CASSLYRTSNNEQFF
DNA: TGTGCCAGCAGCCTATATCGGACTAGTAACAATGAGCAGTTCTTC

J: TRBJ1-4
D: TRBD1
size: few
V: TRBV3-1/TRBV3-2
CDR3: CASSRIGQGNEKLFF
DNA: TGTGCCAGCAGCCGAATAGGACAGGGTAATGAAAAACTGTTTTTT

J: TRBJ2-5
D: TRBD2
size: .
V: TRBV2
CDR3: CASGRTLAGGIETQYF
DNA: TGTGCCAGCGGGAGGACCCTAGCGGGGGGGATTGAGACCCAGTACTTC

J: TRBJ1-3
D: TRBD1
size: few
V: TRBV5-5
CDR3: CASSFITGVGGNTIYF
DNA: TGTGCCAGCAGCTTCATAACAGGGGTCGGTGGAAACACCATATATTTT

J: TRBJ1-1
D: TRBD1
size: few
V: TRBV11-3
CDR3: CASSFGQGEAFF
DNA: TGTGCCAGCAGCTTCGGACAGGGAGAAGCTTTCTTT

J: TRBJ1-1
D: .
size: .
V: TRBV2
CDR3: CASGMGKRGTEAFF
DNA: TGTGCCAGCGGTATGGGCAAGAGAGGGACTGAAGCTTTCTTT

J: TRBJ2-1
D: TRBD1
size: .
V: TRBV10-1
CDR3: CASSVAGQGKNEQFF
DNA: TGCGCCAGCAGTGTAGCCGGACAGGGTAAGAATGAGCAGTTCTTC

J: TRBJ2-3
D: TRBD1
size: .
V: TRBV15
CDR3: CATSSGTGGVDTQYF
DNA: TGTGCCACCAGCAGCGGGACAGGGGGCGTAGATACGCAGTATTTT

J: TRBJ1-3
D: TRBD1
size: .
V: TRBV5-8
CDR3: CASSSGQGASGNTIYF
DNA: TGTGCCAGCAGCTCGGGACAGGGGGCTTCTGGAAACACCATATATTTT

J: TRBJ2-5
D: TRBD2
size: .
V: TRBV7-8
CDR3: CASSAGGALRETQYF
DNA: TGTGCCAGCAGCGCCGGGGGGGCCCTAAGAGAGACCCAGTACTTC

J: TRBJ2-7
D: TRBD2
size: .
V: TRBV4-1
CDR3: CASSPSGASSYEQYF
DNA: TGCGCCAGCAGCCCTAGCGGGGCGAGCTCCTACGAGCAGTACTTC

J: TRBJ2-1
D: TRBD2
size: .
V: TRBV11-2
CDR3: CASSLGLAGGFYEQFF
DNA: TGTGCCAGCAGCTTAGGTCTAGCGGGGGGTTTCTATGAGCAGTTCTTC

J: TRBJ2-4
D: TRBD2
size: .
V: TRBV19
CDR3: CASSTSSGGVNIQYF
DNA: TGTGCCAGTAGTACCTCTAGCGGGGGAGTAAACATTCAGTACTTC

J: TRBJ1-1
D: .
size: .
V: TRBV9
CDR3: CASSVGSTDRQGAFF
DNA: TGTGCCAGCAGCGTAGGGTCGACAGACCGTCAAGGAGCTTTCTTT

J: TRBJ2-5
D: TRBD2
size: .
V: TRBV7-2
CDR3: CASSSSGGEETQYF
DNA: TGTGCCAGCAGCTCAAGCGGGGGGGAAGAGACCCAGTACTTC

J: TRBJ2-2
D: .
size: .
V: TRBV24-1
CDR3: CATSAHPGVSTGELFF
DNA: TGTGCCACCAGTGCCCACCCGGGGGTCTCCACCGGGGAGCTGTTTTTT

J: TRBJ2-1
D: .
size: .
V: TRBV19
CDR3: CASSKPPPSYNEQFF
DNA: TGTGCCAGTAGTAAGCCCCCCCCCTCCTACAATGAGCAGTTCTTC

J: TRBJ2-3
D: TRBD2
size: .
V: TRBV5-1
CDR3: CASSYQLAGGRTDTQYF
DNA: TGCGCCAGCAGCTACCAACTAGCGGGGGGGCGTACAGATACGCAGTATTTT

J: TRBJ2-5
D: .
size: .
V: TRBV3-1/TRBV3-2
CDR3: CASSARGAGAFQETQYF
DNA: TGTGCCAGCAGCGCCCGTGGGGCGGGGGCTTTCCAAGAGACCCAGTACTTC

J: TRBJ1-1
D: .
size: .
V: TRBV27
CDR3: CASSFWSNTEAFF
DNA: TGTGCCAGCAGTTTTTGGAGCAACACTGAAGCTTTCTTT

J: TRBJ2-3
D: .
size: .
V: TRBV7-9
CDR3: CASSLLNPDTQYF
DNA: TGTGCCAGCAGCTTGCTAAACCCAGATACGCAGTATTTT

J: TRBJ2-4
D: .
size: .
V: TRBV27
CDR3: CASSFGGAGAKNIQYF
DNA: TGTGCCAGCAGTTTTGGGGGGGCAGGAGCCAAAAACATTCAGTACTTC

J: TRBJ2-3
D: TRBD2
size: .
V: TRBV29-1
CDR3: CSVEVGGGDADTQYF
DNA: TGCAGCGTTGAAGTAGGTGGGGGGGACGCAGATACGCAGTATTTT

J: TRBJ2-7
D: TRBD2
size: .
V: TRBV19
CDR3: CASNLGGKDYEQYF
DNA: TGTGCCAGTAACCTCGGGGGGAAAGACTACGAGCAGTACTTC

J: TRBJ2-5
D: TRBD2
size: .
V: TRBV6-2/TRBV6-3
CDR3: CASSYQLRTSGGLYQETQYF
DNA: TGTGCCAGCAGTTACCAGCTACGGACTAGCGGGGGGCTGTACCAAGAGACCCAGTACTTC

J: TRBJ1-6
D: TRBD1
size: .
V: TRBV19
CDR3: CASSPGQGALINSPLHF
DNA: TGTGCCAGTAGTCCGGGACAGGGGGCGTTAATAAATTCACCCCTCCACTTT

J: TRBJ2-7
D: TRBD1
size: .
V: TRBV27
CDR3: CASSSQGDMDEQYF
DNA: TGTGCCAGCAGTTCACAGGGGGATATGGACGAGCAGTACTTC

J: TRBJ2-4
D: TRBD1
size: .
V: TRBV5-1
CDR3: CASADQGDGAIQYF
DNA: TGCGCCAGCGCAGACCAGGGGGACGGGGCCATTCAGTACTTC

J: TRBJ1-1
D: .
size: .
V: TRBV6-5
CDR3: CASSSVGHSNTEAFF
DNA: TGTGCCAGCAGCTCCGTCGGACATTCGAACACTGAAGCTTTCTTT

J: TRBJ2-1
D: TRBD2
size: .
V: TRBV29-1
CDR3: CSVESSGGEQFF
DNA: TGCAGCGTTGAAAGCAGCGGGGGAGAGCAGTTCTTC

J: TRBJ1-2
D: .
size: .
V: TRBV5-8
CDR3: CASSLPRAGYTF
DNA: TGTGCCAGCAGCTTACCCAGGGCTGGCTACACCTTC

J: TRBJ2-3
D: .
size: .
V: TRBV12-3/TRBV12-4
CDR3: CASSLRGDTQYF
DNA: TGTGCCAGCAGCCTTCGGGGGGATACGCAGTATTTT

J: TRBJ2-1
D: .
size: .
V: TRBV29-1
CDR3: CSVEVFSAGYNEQFF
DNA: TGCAGCGTTGAGGTCTTCTCTGCCGGCTACAATGAGCAGTTCTTC

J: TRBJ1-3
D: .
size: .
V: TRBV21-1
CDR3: CASSKPPTGAGNTIYF
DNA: TGTGCCAGCAGCAAACCACCGACAGGGGCCGGAAACACCATATATTTT

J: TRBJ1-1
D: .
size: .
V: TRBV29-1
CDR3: CSVGFRTLNTEAFF
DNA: TGCAGCGTTGGATTTAGGACACTGAACACTGAAGCTTTCTTT

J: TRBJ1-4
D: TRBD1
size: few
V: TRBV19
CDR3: CASSTTGASNEKLFF
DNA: TGTGCCAGTAGTACCACAGGGGCTTCTAATGAAAAACTGTTTTTT

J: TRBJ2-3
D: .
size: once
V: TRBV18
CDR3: CASSPDSTSTDTQYF
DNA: TGTGCCAGCTCGCCGGATAGCACTAGCACAGATACGCAGTATTTT

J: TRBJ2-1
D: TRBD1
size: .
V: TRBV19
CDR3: CASSTYRGRSYNEQFF
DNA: TGTGCCAGTAGTACCTACAGGGGACGTTCCTACAATGAGCAGTTCTTC

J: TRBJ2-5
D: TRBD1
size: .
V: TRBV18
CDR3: CASSRGTGNMETQYF
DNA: TGTGCCAGCTCACGCGGGACAGGGAATATGGAGACCCAGTACTTC

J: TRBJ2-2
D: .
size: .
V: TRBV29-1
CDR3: CSVGVGGTGELFF
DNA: TGCAGCGTTGGAGTCGGGGGAACCGGGGAGCTGTTTTTT

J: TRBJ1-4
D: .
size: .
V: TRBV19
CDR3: CASSWTGTRNEKLFF
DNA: TGTGCCAGTAGTTGGACCGGGACAAGGAATGAAAAACTGTTTTTT

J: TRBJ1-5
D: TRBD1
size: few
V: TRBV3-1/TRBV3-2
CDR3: CASSTGGNQPQHF
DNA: TGTGCCAGCTCGACAGGGGGGAATCAGCCCCAGCATTTT

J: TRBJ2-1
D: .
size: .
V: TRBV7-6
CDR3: CASSLVAGRNNEQFF
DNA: TGTGCCAGCAGCTTAGTCGCCGGGAGAAACAATGAGCAGTTCTTC

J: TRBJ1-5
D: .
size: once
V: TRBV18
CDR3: CASSQEENQPQHF
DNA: TGTGCCAGCTCACAAGAAGAGAATCAGCCCCAGCATTTT

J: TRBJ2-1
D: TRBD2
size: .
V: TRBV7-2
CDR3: CASSGQPGLAGGSEFF
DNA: TGTGCCAGCAGCGGGCAACCGGGACTAGCGGGGGGATCAGAGTTCTTC

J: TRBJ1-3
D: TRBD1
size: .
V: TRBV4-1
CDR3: CASSQQTGSGNTIYF
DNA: TGCGCCAGCAGCCAACAGACAGGGAGTGGAAACACCATATATTTT